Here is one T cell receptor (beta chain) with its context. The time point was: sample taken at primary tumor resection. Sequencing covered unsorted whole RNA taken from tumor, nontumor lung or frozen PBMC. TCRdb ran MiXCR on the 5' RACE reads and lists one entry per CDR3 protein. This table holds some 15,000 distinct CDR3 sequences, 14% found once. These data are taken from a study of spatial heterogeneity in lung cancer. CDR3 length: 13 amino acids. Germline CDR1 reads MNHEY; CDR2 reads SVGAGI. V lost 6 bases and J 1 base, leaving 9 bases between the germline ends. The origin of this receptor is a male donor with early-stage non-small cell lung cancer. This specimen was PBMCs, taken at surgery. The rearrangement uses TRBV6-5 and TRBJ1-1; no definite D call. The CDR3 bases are TGTGCCAGCAGCTCAGGACCGAACACTGAAGCTTTCTTT. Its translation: CASSSGPNTEAFF.